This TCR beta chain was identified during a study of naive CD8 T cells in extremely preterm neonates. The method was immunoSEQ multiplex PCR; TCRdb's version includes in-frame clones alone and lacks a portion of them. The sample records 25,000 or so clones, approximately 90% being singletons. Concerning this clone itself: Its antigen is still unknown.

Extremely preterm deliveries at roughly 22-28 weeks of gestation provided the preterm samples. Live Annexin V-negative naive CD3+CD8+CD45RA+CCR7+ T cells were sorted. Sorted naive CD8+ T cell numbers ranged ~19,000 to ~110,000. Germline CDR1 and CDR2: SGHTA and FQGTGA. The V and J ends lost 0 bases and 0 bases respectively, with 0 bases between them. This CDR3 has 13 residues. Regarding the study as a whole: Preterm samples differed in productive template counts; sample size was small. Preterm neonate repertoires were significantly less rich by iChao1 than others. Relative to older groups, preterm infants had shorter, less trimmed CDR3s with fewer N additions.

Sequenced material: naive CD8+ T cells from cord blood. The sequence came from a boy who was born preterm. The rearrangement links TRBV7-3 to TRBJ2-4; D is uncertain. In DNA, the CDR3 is TGTGCCAGCAGCTTAACAGCCAAAAACATTCAGTACTTC. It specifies CASSLTAKNIQYF.